This entry features one TCR beta chain sequence. Its cognate antigen is unknown. The junction departs from germline at one end; a sequencing error may be responsible. This record comes from a study of T cell responses to AZD1222 COVID-19 vaccine. Some clones are missing from TCRdb's copy, which holds only in-frame ones; the method was immunoSEQ multiplex PCR. The data contain roughly 100,000 clones, around 91% of them singletons. Study results and limitations: Spike-specific TCR repertoires showed rising breadth and depth after two AZD1222 doses. Spike-wide vaccine-associated CD4 TCRs dominated at 160-218 and 743-854. Donors were largely white British and mainly female; clonal diversity was possibly underestimated.

The length of the CDR3 is 14 residues. Looked up from germline, CDR1 is GTSNPN and CDR2 is SVGIG (reference sequence). The starting material was peripheral blood, obtained on day 0 of AZD1222 vaccination. The clonotype comes from an adult in good health. The chain employs TRBV30 and TRBJ1-1, with TRBD1 matching 10 bases. Written as DNA, the CDR3 is TGTGCCGGGAGGCCGGGACAGGGGACCACTGAAGCTTTCTTT. This gives the protein CAGRPGQGTTEAFF.